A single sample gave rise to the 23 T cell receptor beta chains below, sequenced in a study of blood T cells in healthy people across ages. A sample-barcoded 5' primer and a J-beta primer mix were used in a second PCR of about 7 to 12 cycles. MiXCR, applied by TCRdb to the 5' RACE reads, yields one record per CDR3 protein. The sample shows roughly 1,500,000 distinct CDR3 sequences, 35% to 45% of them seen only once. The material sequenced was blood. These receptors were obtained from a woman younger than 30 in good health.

The CDR3 sequence: CASSQDRQGRYGYTF. The DNA of the CDR3 is TGCGCCAGCAGCCAAGATCGGCAGGGGCGCTATGGCTACACCTTC. V usage is TRBV4-1 and J usage is TRBJ1-2, with D perhaps matching TRBD1 (6 bases). V was clipped by 0 bases and J by 4 bases, with 12 bases between them. Germline assignment: CDR1 MGHRA and CDR2 YSYEKL. The CDR3 contains 15 residues.

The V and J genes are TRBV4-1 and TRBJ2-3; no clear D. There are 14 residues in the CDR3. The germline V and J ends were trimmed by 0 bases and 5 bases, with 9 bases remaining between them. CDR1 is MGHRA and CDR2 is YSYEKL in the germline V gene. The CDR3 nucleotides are TGCGCCAGCAGCCAAGAGTCCTCGTTAGATACGCAGTATTTT. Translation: CASSQESSLDTQYF.

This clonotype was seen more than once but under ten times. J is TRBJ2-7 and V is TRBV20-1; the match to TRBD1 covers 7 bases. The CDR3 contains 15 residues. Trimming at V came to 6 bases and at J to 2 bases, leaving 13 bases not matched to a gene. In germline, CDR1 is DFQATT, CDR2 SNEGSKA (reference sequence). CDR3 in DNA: TGCAGTGCCAAGACTCCCGGGACAGTGACCTACGAGCAGTACTTC. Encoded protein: CSAKTPGTVTYEQYF.

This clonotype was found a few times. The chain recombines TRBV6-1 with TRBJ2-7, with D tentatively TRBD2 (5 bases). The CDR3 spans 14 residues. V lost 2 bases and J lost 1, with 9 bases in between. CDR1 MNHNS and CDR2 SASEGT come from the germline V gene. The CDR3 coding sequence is TGTGCCAGCAGTGAAATCGAGCGGTCCTACGAGCAGTACTTC. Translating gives CASSEIERSYEQYF.

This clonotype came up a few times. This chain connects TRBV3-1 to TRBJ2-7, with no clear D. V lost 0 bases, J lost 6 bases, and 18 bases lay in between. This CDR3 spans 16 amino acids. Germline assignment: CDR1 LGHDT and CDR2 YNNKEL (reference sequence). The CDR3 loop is CASSQDSADPTIEQYF. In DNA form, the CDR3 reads TGTGCCAGCAGCCAAGATTCAGCAGACCCCACCATCGAGCAGTACTTC.

The CDR3: CASSPFSGRSRKEYF. The CDR3 nucleotides read TGTGCCAGCAGTCCCTTTAGCGGGAGGTCGAGAAAGGAGTACTTC. The gene calls are TRBV27 and TRBJ2-5; 10 bases line up with TRBD2. The length of the CDR3 is 15 residues. V was clipped by 5 bases and J by 12 bases; unmatched bases: 15. CDR1 is MNHEY and CDR2 is SMNVEV in the germline V gene (reference sequence).

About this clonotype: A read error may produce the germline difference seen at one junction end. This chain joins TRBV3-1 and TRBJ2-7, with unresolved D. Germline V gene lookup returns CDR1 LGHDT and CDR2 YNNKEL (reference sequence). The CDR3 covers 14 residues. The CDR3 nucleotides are TGTGCCAGCAGCCAGGGATCCAGCTCCTACGAGCAGTGCTTC. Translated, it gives CASSQGSSSYEQCF.

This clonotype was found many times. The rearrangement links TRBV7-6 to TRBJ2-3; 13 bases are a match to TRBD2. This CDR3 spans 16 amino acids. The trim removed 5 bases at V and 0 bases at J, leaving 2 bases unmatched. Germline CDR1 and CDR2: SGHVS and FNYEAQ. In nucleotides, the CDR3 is TGTGCCAGCAGCCTGGGACTAGCGGGGAGCACAGATACGCAGTATTTT. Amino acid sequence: CASSLGLAGSTDTQYF.

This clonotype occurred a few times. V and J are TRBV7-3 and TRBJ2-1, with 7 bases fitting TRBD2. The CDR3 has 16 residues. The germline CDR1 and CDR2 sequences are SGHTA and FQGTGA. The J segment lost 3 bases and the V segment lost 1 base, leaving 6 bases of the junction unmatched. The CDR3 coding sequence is TGTGCCAGCAGCTTAAATAAACCGGGGGGCTACAATGAGCAGTTCTTC. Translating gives CASSLNKPGGYNEQFF.

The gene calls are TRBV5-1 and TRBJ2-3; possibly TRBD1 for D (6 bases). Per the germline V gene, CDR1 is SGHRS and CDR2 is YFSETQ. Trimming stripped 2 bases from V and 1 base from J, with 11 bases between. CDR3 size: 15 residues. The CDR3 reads CASSFRTEGTDTQYF. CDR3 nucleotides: TGCGCCAGCAGCTTTCGGACAGAGGGCACAGATACGCAGTATTTT. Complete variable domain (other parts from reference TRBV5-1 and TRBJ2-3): KAGVTQTPRYLIKTRGQQVTLSCSPISGHRSVSWYQQTPGQGLQFLFEYFSETQRNKGNFPGRFSGRQFSNSRSEMNVSTLELGDSALYLCASSFRTEGTDTQYFGPGTRLTVL.

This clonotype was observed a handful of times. The CDR3 sequence: CASSVSPDNYEQYF. Here the CDR3 DNA reads TGTGCCAGCAGCGTGTCCCCGGATAACTACGAGCAGTACTTC. The chain combines TRBV9 with TRBJ2-7; unclear D gene. In germline, CDR1 is SGDLS, CDR2 YYNGEE. V gave up 2 bases and J gave up 3 bases, with 12 bases separating them. The length of the CDR3 is 14 residues.

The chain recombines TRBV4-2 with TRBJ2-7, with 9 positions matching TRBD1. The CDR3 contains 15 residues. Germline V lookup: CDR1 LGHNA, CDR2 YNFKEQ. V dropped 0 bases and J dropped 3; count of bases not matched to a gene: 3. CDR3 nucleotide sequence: TGTGCCAGCAGCCAAGAGACAGGGGGGCACTACGAGCAGTACTTC. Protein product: CASSQETGGHYEQYF.

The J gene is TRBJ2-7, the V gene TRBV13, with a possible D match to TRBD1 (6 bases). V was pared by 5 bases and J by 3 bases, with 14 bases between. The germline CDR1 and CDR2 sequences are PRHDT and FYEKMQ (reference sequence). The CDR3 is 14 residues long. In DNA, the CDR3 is TGTGCCAGCAGCGTCAGGGGCGCCCTCTACGAGCAGTACTTC. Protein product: CASSVRGALYEQYF.

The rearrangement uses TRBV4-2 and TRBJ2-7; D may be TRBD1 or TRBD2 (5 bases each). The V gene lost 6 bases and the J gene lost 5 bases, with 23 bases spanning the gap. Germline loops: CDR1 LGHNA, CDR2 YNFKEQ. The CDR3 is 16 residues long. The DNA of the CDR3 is TGTGCCAGCAGTTTGTCCAATCTGGGACCTCAGGACGAGCAGTACTTC. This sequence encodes CASSLSNLGPQDEQYF.

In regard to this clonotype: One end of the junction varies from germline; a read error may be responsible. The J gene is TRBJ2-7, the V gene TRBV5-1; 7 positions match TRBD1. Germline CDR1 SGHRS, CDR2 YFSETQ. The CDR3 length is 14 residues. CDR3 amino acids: CAGSFGDSSYEQYF. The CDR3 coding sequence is TGCGCCGGCAGCTTCGGGGACAGTTCCTACGAGCAGTACTTC.

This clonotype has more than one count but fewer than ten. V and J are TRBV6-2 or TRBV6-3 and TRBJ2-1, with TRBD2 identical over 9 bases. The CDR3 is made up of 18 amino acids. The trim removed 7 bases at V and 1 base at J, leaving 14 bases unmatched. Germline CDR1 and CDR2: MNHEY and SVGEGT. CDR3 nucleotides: TGTGCCAGCACGCGTCTAGCGGGACCCTCTCTATCCTACAATGAGCAGTTCTTC. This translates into CASTRLAGPSLSYNEQFF.

The CDR3 region is CASGFAGGSYEQYF. CDR3 DNA: TGTGCTAGTGGTTTTGCGGGAGGTTCCTACGAGCAGTACTTC. The chain recombines TRBV12-5 with TRBJ2-5; 8 bases are shared with TRBD2. TRBJ2-7 matches the DNA end more closely, so the J call is doubtful. CDR3 length: 14 amino acids. CDR1 and CDR2 from the germline V gene are LGHNT and FRNRAP.

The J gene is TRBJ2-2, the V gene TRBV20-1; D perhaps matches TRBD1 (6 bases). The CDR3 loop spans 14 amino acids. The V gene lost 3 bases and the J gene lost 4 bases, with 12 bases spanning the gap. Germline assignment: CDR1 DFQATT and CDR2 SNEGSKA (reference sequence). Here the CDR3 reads CSARQRTVTGELFF. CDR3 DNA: TGCAGTGCTAGGCAACGGACAGTCACCGGGGAGCTGTTTTTT.

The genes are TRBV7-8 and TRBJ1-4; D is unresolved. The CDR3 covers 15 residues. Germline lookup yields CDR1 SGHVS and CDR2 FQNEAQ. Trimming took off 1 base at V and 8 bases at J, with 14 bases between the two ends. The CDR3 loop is CASSLVANSGEKLFF. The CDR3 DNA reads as TGTGCCAGCAGCTTAGTGGCCAACTCGGGGGAAAAACTGTTTTTT. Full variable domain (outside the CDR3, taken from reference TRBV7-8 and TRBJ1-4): GAGVSQSPRYKVAKRGQDVALRCDPISGHVSLFWYQQALGQGPEFLTYFQNEAQLDKSGLPSDRFFAERPEGSVSTLKIQRTQQEDSAVYLCASSLVANSGEKLFFGSGTQLSVL.

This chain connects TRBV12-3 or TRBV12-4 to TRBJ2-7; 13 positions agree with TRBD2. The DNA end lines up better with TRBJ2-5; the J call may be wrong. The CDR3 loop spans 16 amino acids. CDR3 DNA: TGTGCCAGCAGTGCAACTAGCGGGGGGGCCAGAAAGACCCAGTACTTC. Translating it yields CASSATSGGARKTQYF.

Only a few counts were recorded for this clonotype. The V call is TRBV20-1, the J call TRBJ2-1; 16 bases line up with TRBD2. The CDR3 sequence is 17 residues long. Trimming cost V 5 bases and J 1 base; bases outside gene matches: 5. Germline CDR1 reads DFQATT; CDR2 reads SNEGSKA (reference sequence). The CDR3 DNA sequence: TGCAGTGCTTGGGGACTAGCGGGAGGGTTATCCTACAATGAGCAGTTCTTC. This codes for CSAWGLAGGLSYNEQFF.

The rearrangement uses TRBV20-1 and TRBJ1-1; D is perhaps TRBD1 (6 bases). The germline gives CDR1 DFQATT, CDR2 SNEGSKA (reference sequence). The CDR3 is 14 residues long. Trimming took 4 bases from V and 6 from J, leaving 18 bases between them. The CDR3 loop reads CSATLGGKGAEAFF. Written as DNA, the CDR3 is TGCAGTGCTACACTAGGGGGTAAAGGGGCTGAAGCTTTCTTT.

CDR3 in DNA: TGTGCCAGCAGGGATTCGTCGGGGCAGGGGGCCTACGAGCAGTACTTC. As protein: CASRDSSGQGAYEQYF. This chain links TRBV28 with TRBJ2-1, with 7 bases matching TRBD1. The assigned J gene may be wrong: the sequence end matches TRBJ2-7 better. In germline, CDR1 is MDHEN, CDR2 SYDVKM. This CDR3 is 16 amino acids long.